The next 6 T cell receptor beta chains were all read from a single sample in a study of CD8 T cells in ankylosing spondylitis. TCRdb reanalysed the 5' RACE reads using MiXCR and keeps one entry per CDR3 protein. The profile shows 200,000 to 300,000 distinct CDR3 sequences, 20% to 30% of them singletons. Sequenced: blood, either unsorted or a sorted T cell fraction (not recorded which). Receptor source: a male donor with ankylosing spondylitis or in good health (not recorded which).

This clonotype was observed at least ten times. The CDR3 loop is CASSPGHYGYTF. The DNA of the CDR3 is TGTGCCAGCAGTCCGGGACACTATGGCTACACCTTC. The gene calls are TRBV12-3 or TRBV12-4 and TRBJ1-2; maybe TRBD1 (5 bases). Trimming stripped 5 bases from V and 3 bases from J, with 7 bases between. The CDR3 consists of 12 residues.

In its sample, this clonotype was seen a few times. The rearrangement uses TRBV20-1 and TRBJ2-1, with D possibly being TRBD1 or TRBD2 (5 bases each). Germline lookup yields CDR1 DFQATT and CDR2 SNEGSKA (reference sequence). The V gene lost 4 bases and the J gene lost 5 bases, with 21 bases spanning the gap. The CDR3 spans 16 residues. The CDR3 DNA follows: TGCAGTGCTATTGGGGCCCCCTCGAGCGGCAACAATGAGCAGTTCTTC. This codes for CSAIGAPSSGNNEQFF.

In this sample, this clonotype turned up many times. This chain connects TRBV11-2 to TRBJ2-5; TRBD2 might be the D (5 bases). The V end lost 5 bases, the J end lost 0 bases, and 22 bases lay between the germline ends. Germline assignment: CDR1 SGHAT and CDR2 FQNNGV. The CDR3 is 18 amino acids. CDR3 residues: CASSPVDLAYMYQETQYF. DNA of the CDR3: TGTGCCAGCAGCCCCGTCGATCTAGCTTATATGTACCAAGAGACCCAGTACTTC. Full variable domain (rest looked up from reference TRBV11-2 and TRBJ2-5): EAGVAQSPRYKIIEKRQSVAFWCNPISGHATLYWYQQILGQGPKLLIQFQNNGVVDDSQLPKDRFSAERLKGVDSTLKIQPAKLEDSAVYLCASSPVDLAYMYQETQYFGPGTRLLVL.

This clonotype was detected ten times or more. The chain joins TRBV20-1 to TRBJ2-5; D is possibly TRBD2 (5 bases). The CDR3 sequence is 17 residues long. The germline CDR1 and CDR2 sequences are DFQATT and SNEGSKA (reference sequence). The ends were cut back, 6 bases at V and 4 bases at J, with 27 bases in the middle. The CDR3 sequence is CSALLRTSFDRSETQYF. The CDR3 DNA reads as TGCAGTGCCCTCCTCCGCACTAGTTTTGATAGGTCAGAGACCCAGTACTTC.

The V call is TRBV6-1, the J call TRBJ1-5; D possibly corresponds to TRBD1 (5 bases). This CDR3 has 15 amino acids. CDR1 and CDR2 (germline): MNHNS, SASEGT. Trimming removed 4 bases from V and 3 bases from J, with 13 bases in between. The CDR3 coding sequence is TGTGCCAGCAGTGGACACGGGGACTTCAATCAGCCCCAGCATTTT. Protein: CASSGHGDFNQPQHF.

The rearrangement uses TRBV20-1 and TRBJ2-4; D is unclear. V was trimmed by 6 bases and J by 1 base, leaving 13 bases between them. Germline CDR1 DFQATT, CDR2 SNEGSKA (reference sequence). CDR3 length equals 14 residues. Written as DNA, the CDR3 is TGCAGTGCCCGGCTACCTACGGCCAAAAACATTCAGTACTTC. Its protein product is CSARLPTAKNIQYF.